This T cell receptor (beta chain) was recorded in a study of T cell repertoires in cytomegalovirus infection (dated 2019 in TCRdb). About the full investigation: Donor HLA type was relevant to the analysis, because carriage of CMV infection together with the matching HLA type was indicated by public TCR beta signatures.

Paper-wide results and their limitations: In both this cohort and an independent 352-donor cohort, the cumulative frequency of public TCR beta family members distinguished carriers of CMV infection plus the relevant HLA type. The ex vivo response was dominated by HLA-C-restricted CMV-specific TCR beta clonotypes, which also provided the single most frequent clonotype in two of eight donors.

The instrument was an Illumina HiSeq 1500. Through fastp at Q25 and MiXCR, TCRdb rebuilt clones from the public reads, retaining in-frame beta chains. Each CDR3 protein appears once, grouped with its most common genes and DNA. This sample has approximately 490,000 distinct CDR3 sequences in its table, and about 11% of those were observed once. Clones ranked in the top ten supply about a tenth of the sample. As for this clonotype: Its target antigen remains unknown. No qualities accompany the bases; no much larger clone lies one base away.

Trimming leaves V shorter by 3 bases and J shorter by 5 bases, with the junction holding 6 bases beyond the gene matches. From the cysteine up to the phenylalanine, the CDR3 has a length of 14 residues. Only the CDR3 portion is preserved as DNA: 42 bases, with reading frame beginning at the first base. For CDR1 and CDR2, the germline V gene (reference sequence) lists DFQATT and SNEGSKA. Here the chain combines TRBV20-1 and TRBJ1-5, and 8 bases in between align with TRBD1. The source is a human donor in good health (CMV status not recorded). Some clones in this sample may be carry-over from other donors' samples. What was sequenced was PBMCs. Here is the DNA: TGCAGTGCTAGGACACAGGGGGATCATCAGCCCCAGCATTTT. This gives the protein CSARTQGDHQPQHF.